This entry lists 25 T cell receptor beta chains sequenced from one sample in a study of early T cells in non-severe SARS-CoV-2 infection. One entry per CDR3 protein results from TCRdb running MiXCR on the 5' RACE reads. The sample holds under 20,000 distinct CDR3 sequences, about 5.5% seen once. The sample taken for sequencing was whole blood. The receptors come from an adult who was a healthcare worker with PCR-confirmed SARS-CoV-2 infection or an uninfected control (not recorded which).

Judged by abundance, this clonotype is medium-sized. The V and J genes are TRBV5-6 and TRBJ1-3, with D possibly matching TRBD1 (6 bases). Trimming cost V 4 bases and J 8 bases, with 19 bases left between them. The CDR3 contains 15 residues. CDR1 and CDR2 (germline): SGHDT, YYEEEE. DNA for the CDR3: TGTGCCAGCAGCCTGGGGGCCCCGCCGAGGGACACCATATATTTT. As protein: CASSLGAPPRDTIYF. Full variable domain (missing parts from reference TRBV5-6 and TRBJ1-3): DAGVTQSPTHLIKTRGQQVTLRCSPKSGHDTVSWYQQALGQGPQFIFQYYEEEERQRGNFPDRFSGHQFPNYSSELNVNALLLGDSALYLCASSLGAPPRDTIYFGEGSWLTVV.

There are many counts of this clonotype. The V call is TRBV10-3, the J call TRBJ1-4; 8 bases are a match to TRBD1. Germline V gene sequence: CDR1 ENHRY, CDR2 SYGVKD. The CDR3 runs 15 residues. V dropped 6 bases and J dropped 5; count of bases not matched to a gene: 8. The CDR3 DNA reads TGTGCCATCAGCCGGGACAGGCCTACGAATGAAAAACTGTTTTTT. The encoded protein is CAISRDRPTNEKLFF.

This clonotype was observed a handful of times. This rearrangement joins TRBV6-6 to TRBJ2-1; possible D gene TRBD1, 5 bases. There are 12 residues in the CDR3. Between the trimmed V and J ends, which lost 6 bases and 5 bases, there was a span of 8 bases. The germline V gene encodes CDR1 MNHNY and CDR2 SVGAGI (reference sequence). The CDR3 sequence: CASRVRDNEQFF. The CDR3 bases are TGTGCCAGCAGGGTCAGGGACAATGAGCAGTTCTTC.

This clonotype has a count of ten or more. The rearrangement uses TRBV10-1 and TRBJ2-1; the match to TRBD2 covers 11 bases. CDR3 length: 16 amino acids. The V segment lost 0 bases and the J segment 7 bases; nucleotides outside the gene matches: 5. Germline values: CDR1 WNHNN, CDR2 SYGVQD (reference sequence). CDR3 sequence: CASSESKLAGENEQFF. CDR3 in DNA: TGCGCCAGCAGTGAGTCGAAACTAGCGGGAGAGAATGAGCAGTTCTTC.

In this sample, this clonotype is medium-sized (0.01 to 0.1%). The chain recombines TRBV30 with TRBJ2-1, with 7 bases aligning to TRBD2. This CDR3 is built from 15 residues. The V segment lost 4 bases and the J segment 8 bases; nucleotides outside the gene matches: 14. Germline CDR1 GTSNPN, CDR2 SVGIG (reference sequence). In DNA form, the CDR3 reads TGTGCCTGGACCCCGGGACTTGGGGGGGGTCATGAGCAGTTCTTC. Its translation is CAWTPGLGGGHEQFF.

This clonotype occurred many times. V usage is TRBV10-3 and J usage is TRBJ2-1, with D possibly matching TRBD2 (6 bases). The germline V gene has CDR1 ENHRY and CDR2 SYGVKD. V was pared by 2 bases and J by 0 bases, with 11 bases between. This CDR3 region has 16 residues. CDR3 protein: CAISEVGSYSYNEQFF. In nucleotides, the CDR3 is TGTGCCATCAGTGAGGTCGGGAGCTACTCCTACAATGAGCAGTTCTTC.

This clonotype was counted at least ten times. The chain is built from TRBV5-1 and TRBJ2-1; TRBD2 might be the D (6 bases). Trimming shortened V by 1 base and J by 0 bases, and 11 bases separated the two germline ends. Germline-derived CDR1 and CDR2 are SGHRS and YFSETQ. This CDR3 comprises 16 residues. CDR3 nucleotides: TGCGCCAGCAGCTTGACACGGGAGAGCTCCTACAATGAGCAGTTCTTC. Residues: CASSLTRESSYNEQFF.

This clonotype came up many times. CDR3 DNA: TGTGCCACCAGCAGAGGTCCAGGGAAGCAGTTCTTC. Amino acids: CATSRGPGKQFF. The chain combines TRBV15 with TRBJ2-1; D may be TRBD1 (5 bases). Germline loops: CDR1 LNHNV, CDR2 YYDKDF (reference sequence). This CDR3 contains 12 residues. Trimming removed 1 base from V and 11 bases from J, with 9 bases in between. The full variable domain, completed using reference TRBV15 and TRBJ2-1, is DAMVIQNPRYQVTQFGKPVTLSCSQTLNHNVMYWYQQKSSQAPKLLFHYYDKDFNNEADTPDNFQSRRPNTSFCFLDIRSPGLGDTAMYLCATSRGPGKQFFGPGTRLTVL.

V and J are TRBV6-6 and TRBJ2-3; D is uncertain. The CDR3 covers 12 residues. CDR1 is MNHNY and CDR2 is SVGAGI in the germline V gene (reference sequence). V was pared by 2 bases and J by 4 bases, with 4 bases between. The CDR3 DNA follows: TGTGCCAGCAGTTACATCCCAGATACGCAGTATTTT. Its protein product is CASSYIPDTQYF.

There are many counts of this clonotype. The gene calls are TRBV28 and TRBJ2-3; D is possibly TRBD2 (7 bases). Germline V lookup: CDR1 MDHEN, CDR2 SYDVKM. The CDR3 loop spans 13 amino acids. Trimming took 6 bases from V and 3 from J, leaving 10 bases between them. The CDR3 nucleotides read TGTGCCAGCAGGAGGGGGGGGACAGATACGCAGTATTTT. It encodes CASRRGGTDTQYF.

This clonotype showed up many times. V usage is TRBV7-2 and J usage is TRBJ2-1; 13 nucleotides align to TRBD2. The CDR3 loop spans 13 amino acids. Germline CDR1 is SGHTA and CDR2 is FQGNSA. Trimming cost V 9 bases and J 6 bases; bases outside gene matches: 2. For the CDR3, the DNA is TGTGCCAGTACTAGCGGGAGGGCCAATGAGCAGTTCTTC. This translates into CASTSGRANEQFF. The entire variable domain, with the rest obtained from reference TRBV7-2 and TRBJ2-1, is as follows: GAGVSQSPSNKVTEKGKDVELRCDPISGHTALYWYRQSLGQGLEFLIYFQGNSAPDKSGLPSDRFSAERTGGSVSTLTIQRTQQEDSAVYLCASTSGRANEQFFGPGTRLTVL.

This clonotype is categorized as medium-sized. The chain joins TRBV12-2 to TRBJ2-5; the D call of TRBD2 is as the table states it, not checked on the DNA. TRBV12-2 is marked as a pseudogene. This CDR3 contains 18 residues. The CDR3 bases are TGTGCAAGTCGCTTAGCGCGGCTAGCGGGAGTTACCCAAGAGACCCAGTACTTC. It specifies CASRLARLAGVTQETQYF.

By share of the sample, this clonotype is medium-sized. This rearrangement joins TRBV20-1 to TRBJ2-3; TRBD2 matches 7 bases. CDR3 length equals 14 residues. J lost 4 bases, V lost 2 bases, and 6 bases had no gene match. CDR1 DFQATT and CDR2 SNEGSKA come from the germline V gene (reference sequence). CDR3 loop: CSARKGGAPDTQYF. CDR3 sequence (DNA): TGCAGTGCTAGAAAGGGAGGGGCACCAGATACGCAGTATTTT.

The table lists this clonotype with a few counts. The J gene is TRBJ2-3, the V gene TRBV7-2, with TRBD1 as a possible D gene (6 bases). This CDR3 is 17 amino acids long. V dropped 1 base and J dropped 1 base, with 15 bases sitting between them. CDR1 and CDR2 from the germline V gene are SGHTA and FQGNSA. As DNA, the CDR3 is TGTGCCAGCAGCTTAGGCCCAGGGGTAGAGGGCACAGATACGCAGTATTTT. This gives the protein CASSLGPGVEGTDTQYF. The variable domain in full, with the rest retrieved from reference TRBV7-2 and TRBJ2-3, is GAGVSQSPSNKVTEKGKDVELRCDPISGHTALYWYRQSLGQGLEFLIYFQGNSAPDKSGLPSDRFSAERTGGSVSTLTIQRTQQEDSAVYLCASSLGPGVEGTDTQYFGPGTRLTVL.

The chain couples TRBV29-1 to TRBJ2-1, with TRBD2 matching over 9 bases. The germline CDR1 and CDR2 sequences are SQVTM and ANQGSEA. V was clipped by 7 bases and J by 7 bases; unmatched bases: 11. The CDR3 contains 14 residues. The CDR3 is CSGQGGRAENEQFF. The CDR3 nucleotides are TGCAGCGGACAAGGCGGGAGGGCCGAGAATGAGCAGTTCTTC.

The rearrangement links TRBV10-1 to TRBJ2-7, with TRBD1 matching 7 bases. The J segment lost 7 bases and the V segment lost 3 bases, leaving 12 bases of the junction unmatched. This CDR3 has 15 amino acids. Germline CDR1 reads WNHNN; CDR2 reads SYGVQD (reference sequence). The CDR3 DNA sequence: TGCGCCAGCAGTGACCCCCCCTGGACAGGTTGGGAGCAGTACTTC. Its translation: CASSDPPWTGWEQYF.

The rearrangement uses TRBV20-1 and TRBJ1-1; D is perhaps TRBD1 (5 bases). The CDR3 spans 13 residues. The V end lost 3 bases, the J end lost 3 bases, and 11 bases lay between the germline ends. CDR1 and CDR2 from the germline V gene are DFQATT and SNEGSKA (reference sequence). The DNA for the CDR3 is TGCAGTGCTAGTCAGACAGCCTACACTGAAGCTTTCTTT. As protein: CSASQTAYTEAFF.

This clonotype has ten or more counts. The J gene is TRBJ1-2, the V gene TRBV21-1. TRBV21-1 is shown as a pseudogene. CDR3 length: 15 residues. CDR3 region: CASSTRGTVADGYTF. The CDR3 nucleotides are TGTGCCAGCAGCACCCGAGGGACTGTGGCTGATGGCTACACCTTC.

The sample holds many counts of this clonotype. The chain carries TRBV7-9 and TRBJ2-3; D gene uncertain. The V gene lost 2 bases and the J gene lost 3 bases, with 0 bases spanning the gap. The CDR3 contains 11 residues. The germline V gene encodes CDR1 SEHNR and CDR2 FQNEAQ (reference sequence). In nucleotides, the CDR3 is TGTGCCAGCAGCTTAACAGATACGCAGTATTTT. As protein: CASSLTDTQYF.

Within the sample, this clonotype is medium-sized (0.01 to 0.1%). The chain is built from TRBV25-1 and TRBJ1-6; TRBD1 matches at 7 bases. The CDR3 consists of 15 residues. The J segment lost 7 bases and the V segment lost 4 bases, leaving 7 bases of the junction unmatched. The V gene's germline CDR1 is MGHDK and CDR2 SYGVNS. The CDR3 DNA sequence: TGTGCCAGCAGTGGACCCGGGACAGCCAATTCACCCCTCCACTTT. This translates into CASSGPGTANSPLHF.

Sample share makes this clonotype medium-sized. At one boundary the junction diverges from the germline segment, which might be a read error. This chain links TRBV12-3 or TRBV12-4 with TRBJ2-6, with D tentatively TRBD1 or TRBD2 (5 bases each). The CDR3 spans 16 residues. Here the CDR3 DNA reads TGTGCCACCGACCGCAGGGAGAAGATGGGGGACAACGTCCTGACTTTC. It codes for CATDRREKMGDNVLTF.

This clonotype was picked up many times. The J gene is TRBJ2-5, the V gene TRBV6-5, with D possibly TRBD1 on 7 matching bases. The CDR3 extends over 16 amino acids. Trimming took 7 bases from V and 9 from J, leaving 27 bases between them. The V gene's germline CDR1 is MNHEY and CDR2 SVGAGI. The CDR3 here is CASTRASAYQQGAQYF. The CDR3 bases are TGTGCCAGCACCCGGGCTAGCGCCTATCAGCAGGGGGCCCAGTACTTC.

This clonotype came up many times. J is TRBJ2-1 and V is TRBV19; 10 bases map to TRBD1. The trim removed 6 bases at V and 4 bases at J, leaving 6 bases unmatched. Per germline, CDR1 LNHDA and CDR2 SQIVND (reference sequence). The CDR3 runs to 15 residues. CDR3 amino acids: CASSPGQGLYNEQFF. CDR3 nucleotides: TGTGCCAGTAGCCCGGGACAGGGGTTATACAATGAGCAGTTCTTC.

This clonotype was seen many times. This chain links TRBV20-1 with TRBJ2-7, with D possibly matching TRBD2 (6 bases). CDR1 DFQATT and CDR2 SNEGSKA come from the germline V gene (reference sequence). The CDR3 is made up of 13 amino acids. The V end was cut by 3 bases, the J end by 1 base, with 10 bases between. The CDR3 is CSARLRGSYEQYF. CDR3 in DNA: TGCAGTGCTAGGTTGCGGGGTTCCTACGAGCAGTACTTC.

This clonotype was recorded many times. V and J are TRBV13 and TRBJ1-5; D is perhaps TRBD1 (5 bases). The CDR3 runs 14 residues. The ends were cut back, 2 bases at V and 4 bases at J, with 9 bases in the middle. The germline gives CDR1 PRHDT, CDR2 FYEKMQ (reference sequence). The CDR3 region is CASSLRGSNQPQHF. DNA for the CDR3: TGTGCCAGCAGCTTACGGGGGTCGAATCAGCCCCAGCATTTT.